The 3 T cell receptor beta chains below all came from one sample that was sequenced in a study of shared clonotypes between healthy human individuals. TCRdb keeps only in-frame clones here, not all; method: immunoSEQ multiplex PCR. Among over a million clones listed, around 82% were seen once. The sample comprised memory CD4+ T cells from PBMCs. As for subset: CD45RA-negative fraction. Receptors were obtained from a young man in good health. Some clones in this sample may be carry-over from other donors' samples.

The chain has TRBV25-1 and TRBJ2-5; D is possibly TRBD2 (5 bases). The CDR3 is 16 amino acids. V lost 3 bases and J lost 4, with 18 bases in between. Germline CDR1 reads MGHDK; CDR2 reads SYGVNS. The CDR3 reads CASSDGLLSRGETQYF. The CDR3 nucleotides are TGTGCCAGCAGTGACGGGCTGCTATCCCGGGGAGAGACCCAGTACTTC.

This clone showed up just a few times. The chain joins TRBV4-2 to TRBJ1-1; D is undetermined. The V gene lost 4 bases and the J gene lost 7 bases, with 13 bases spanning the gap. This CDR3 has 13 residues. CDR1 is LGHNA and CDR2 is YNFKEQ in the germline V gene. Here the CDR3 DNA reads TGTGCCAGCAGCCTAGAGGGCATCGGTGAAGCTTTCTTT. Translation gives CASSLEGIGEAFF.

V usage is TRBV27 and J usage is TRBJ2-7, with D unclear. CDR3 length: 10 amino acids. The germline V gene encodes CDR1 MNHEY and CDR2 SMNVEV (reference sequence). The V gene lost 5 bases and the J gene lost 7 bases, with 6 bases spanning the gap. The CDR3 nucleotides are TGTGCCAGCAGTCCCCCGGAGCAGTACTTC. Encoded protein: CASSPPEQYF.